This TCR beta chain came from a study of shared clonotypes between healthy human individuals. Of note for this clone: As yet, its antigen is unknown. An end of the junction does not agree with germline; a read error may underlie this.

The CDR3 covers 18 residues. Germline CDR1 is SSHAT and CDR2 is FNYEAQ (reference sequence). Sorted-subset replicate PCR reactions contained roughly 200 ng DNA, corresponding to about 30,000 T cell genomes. Original methodology: Without quality scores, immunoSEQ junctional reads could not be filtered like full-length reads. The table came from immunoSEQ multiplex PCR; TCRdb's copy has only in-frame clones and leaves some out. V and J calls and clone size come straight from that table; D and trimming were deduced from the DNA. In the table there are some 2 million clones, less than 95% of which are singletons. Findings and limits, study-wide: Naive CD4 clonotype sharing across several donors was approximately 5%. Measured sharing among donors was expected to vary with sequencing depth.

The naive CD8 fraction comprised CD45RO-negative cells positively selected for CCR7 and excluded terminally differentiated effector memory CD45RA+ cells. This receptor was identified in a young man in good health. The sequencing sample was made of naive CD8+ T cells sorted from blood. This rearrangement joins TRBV7-7 to TRBJ2-1; 7 nucleotides match TRBD1. The CDR3 region is CASSPKTGLLSSYNEQFF. In nucleotides, the CDR3 is TGTGCTAGCAGCCCAAAGACAGGGCTACTTAGCTCCTACAATGAGCAGTTCTTC.